The present TCR beta chain was sequenced within a study of cytomegalovirus exposure and HLA in healthy donors. Study at large: Clustering assigned approximately 78% of the approximately 430 genotyped donors to the Caucasian-associated ancestry cluster. Study-wide findings and caveats: Rare TCR sequences dominated, though some public TCRs recurred in many donors. Among immune exposure information, only CMV serostatus was available. Earlier analysis found most TCR beta V segments productive about 87% or about 30% of the time.

Notes on this clone: Its antigen remains unidentified.

Primers for the PCR totalled 60 Vbeta and 13 Jbeta. Some clones are missing from TCRdb's copy, which holds only in-frame ones; the method was immunoSEQ multiplex PCR. The data show under 95,000 clones, about 76% seen once. CDR1 is SGHRS, CDR2 YFSETQ, per germline. CDR3 size: 16 residues. The junction had 8 bases not matched to a gene; V was cut back by 4 bases and J by 4 bases. The sequenced material came from PBMCs. The V and J genes are TRBV5-1 and TRBJ1-1; 12 nucleotides line up with TRBD1. The TCR was taken from a woman aged 40 to 50 in good health and CMV-seropositive. The CDR3 loop is CASSLGTGGAGTEAFF. CDR3 DNA: TGCGCCAGCAGCCTAGGGACAGGGGGCGCCGGCACTGAAGCTTTCTTT.